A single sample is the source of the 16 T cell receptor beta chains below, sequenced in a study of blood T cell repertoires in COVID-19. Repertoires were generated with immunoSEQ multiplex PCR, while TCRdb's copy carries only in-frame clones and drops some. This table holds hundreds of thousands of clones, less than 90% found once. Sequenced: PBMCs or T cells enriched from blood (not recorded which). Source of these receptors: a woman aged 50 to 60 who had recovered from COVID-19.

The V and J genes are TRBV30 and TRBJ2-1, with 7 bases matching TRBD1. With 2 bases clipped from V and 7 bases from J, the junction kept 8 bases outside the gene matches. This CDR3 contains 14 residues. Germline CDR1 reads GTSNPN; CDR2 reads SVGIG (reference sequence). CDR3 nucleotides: TGTGCCTGGAGTACAGGGGCAGTAATGAATGAGCAGTTCTTC. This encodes CAWSTGAVMNEQFF.

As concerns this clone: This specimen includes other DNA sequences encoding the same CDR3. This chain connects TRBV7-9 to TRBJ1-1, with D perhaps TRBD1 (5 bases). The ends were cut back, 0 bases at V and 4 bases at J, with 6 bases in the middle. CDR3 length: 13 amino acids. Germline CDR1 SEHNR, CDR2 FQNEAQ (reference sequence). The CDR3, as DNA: TGTGCCAGCAGCTTAGCGCAGGGCACTGAAGCTTTCTTT. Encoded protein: CASSLAQGTEAFF.

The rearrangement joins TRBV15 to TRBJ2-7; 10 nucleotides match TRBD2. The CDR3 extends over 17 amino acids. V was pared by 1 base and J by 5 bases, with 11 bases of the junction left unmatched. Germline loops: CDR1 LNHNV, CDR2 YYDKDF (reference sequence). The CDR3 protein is CATSRAYLLAGANEQYF. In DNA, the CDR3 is TGTGCCACCAGCAGAGCGTACCTTCTAGCGGGAGCCAACGAGCAGTACTTC.

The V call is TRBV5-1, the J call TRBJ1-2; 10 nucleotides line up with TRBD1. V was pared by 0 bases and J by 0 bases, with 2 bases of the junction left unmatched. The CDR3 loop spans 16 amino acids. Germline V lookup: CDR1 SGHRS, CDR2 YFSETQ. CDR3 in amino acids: CASSLGDRGPNYGYTF. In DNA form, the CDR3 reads TGCGCCAGCAGCTTGGGTGACAGGGGGCCTAACTATGGCTACACCTTC.

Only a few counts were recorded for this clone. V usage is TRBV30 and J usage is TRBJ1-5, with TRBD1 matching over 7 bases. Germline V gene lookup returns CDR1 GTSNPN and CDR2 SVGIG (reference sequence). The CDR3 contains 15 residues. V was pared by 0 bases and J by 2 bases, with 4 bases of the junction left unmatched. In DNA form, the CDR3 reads TGTGCCTGGAGTGTTGGAGACAGGGGCAATCAGCCCCAGCATTTT. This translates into CAWSVGDRGNQPQHF.

CDR3 sequence reads: CASSSLTGGKAQPQHF. CDR3 nucleotide sequence: TGTGCCAGCAGTAGCCTGACAGGGGGAAAGGCGCAGCCCCAGCATTTT. This chain joins TRBV28 and TRBJ1-5; 9 bases line up with TRBD1. Trimming took 5 bases from V and 7 from J; bases not matched to a gene: 12. This CDR3 has 16 amino acids. CDR1 is MDHEN, CDR2 SYDVKM, per germline. The complete variable domain, with remaining parts taken from reference TRBV28 and TRBJ1-5, reads DVKVTQSSRYLVKRTGEKVFLECVQDMDHENMFWYRQDPGLGLRLIYFSYDVKMKEKGDIPEGYSVSREKKERFSLILESASTNQTSMYLCASSSLTGGKAQPQHFGDGTRLSIL.

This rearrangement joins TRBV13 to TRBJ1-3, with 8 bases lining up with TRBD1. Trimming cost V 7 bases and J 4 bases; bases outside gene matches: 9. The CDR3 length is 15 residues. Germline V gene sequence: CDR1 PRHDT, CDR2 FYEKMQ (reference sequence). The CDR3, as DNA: TGTGCCAGCACCTTGGACAGGGTAGCCGGAAACACCATATATTTT. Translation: CASTLDRVAGNTIYF.

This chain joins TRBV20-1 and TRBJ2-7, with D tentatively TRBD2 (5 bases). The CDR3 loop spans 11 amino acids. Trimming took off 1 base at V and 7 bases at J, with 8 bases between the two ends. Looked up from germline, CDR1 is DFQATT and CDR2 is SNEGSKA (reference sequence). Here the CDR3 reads CSARGTGEQYF. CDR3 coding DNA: TGCAGTGCTAGAGGGACGGGGGAGCAGTACTTC.

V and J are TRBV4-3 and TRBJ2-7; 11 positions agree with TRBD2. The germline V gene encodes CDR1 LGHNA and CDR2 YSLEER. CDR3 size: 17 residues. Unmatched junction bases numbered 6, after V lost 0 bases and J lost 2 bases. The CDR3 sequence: CASSQDWLAGGPYEQYF. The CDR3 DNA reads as TGCGCCAGCAGCCAAGACTGGCTAGCGGGAGGTCCCTACGAGCAGTACTTC.

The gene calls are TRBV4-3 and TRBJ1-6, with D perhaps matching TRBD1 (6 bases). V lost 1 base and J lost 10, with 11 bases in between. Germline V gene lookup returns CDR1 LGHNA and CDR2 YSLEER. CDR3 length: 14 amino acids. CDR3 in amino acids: CASSQAHRVSPLHF. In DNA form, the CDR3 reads TGCGCCAGCAGCCAAGCCCACAGGGTGTCACCCCTCCACTTT.

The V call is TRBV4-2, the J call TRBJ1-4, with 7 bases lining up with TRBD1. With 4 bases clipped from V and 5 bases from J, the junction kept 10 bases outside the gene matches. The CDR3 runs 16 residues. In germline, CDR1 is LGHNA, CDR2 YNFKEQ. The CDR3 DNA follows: TGTGCCAGCAGCCCAGCGCAGGGGGTCTCGAATGAAAAACTGTTTTTT. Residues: CASSPAQGVSNEKLFF.

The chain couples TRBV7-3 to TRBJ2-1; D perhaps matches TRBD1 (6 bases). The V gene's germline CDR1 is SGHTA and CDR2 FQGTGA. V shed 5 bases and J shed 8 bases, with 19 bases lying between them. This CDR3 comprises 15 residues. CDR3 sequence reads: CASSPTGTPTYEQFF. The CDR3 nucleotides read TGTGCCAGCAGCCCCACCGGGACACCTACTTATGAGCAGTTCTTC.

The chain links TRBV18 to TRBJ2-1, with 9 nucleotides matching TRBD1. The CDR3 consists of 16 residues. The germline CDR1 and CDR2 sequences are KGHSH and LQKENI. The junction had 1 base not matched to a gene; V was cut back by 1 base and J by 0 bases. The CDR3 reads CASSPQGQGSYNEQFF. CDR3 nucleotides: TGTGCCAGCTCACCACAGGGACAGGGCTCCTACAATGAGCAGTTCTTC. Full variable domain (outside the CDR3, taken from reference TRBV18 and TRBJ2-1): NAGVMQNPRHLVRRRGQEARLRCSPMKGHSHVYWYRQLPEEGLKFMVYLQKENIIDESGMPKERFSAEFPKEGPSILRIQQVVRGDSAAYFCASSPQGQGSYNEQFFGPGTRLTVL.

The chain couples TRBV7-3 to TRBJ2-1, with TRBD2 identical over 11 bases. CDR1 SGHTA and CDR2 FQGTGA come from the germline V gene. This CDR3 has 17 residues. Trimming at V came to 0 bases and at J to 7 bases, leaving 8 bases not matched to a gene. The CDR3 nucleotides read TGTGCCAGCAGCTTAACGTTAATAGCGGGAGGGAATAATGAGCAGTTCTTC. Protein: CASSLTLIAGGNNEQFF.

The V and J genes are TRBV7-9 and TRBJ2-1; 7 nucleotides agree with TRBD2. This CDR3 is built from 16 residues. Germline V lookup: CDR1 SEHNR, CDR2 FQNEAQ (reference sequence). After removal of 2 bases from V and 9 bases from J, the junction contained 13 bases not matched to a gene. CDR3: CASSLTSGVAGAEQFF. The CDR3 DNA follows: TGTGCCAGCAGCTTAACCTCCGGGGTAGCGGGTGCTGAGCAGTTCTTC.

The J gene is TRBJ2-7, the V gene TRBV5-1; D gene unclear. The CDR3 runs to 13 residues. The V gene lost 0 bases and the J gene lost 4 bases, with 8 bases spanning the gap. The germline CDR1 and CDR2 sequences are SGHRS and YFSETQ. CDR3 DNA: TGCGCCAGCAGCTTGGACTCCCCGTACGAGCAGTACTTC. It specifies CASSLDSPYEQYF.